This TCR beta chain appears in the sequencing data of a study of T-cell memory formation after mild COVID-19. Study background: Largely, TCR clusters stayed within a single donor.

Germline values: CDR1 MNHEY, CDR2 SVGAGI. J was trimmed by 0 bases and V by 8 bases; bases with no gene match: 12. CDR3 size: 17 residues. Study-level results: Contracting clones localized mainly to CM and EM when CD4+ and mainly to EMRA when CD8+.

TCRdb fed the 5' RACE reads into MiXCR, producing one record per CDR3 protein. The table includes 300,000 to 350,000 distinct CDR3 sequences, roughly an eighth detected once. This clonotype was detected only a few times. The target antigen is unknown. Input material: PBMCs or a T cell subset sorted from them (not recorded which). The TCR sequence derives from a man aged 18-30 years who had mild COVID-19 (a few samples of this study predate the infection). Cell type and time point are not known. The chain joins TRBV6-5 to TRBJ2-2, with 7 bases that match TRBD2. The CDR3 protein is CASAIRGDSANTGELFF. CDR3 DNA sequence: TGTGCCAGCGCGATCCGGGGGGACTCAGCGAACACCGGGGAGCTGTTTTTT.